Shown below are 3 T cell receptor beta chains from a single sample sequenced in a study of T cells in Graves' hyperthyroidism and ophthalmopathy. The TCR beta CDR3 regions underwent amplification using RNA transcripts as the source. A set of HTBI primers served as the primers for a first-round RT-PCR of the TCR CDR3. TCRdb processed the multiplex PCR reads anew with MiXCR; each CDR3 protein has one entry. The sample holds about 590,000 distinct CDR3 sequences; approximately 15% are singletons and the top ten take under 8%. Sequenced sample: blood. These receptors all stem from a woman between 25 and 40 years old with Graves' hyperthyroidism.

This clonotype has more than one count but fewer than ten. The chain carries TRBV10-3 and TRBJ2-5; weak D call: TRBD2 (6 bases). Germline loops: CDR1 ENHRY, CDR2 SYGVKD. The V end lost 3 bases, the J end lost 5 bases, and 13 bases lay between the germline ends. The CDR3 is 14 amino acids. CDR3 amino acids: CAISDLVAGETQYF. The CDR3 DNA sequence: TGTGCCATCAGTGACCTGGTCGCGGGGGAGACCCAGTACTTC.

This clonotype was counted many times. This chain uses TRBV7-9 with TRBJ2-3; 7 nucleotides line up with TRBD2. This CDR3 comprises 17 residues. The germline gives CDR1 SEHNR, CDR2 FQNEAQ (reference sequence). V was pared by 5 bases and J by 7 bases, with 18 bases of the junction left unmatched. This CDR3 is CASSGILWRESKYTQYF. CDR3 coding DNA: TGTGCCAGCAGCGGGATCCTTTGGCGGGAGTCCAAGTATACGCAGTATTTT. The variable domain in full, with the rest retrieved from reference TRBV7-9 and TRBJ2-3, is DTGVSQNPRHKITKRGQNVTFRCDPISEHNRLYWYRQTLGQGPEFLTYFQNEAQLEKSRLLSDRFSAERPKGSFSTLEIQRTEQGDSAMYLCASSGILWRESKYTQYFGPGTRLTVL.

The CDR3 is CASSYLGRTAETQYF. CDR3 nucleotides: TGTGCCAGCAGTTACCTTGGACGGACCGCGGAGACCCAGTACTTC. The J gene is TRBJ2-5, the V gene TRBV7-9; D gene unclear. Trimming took off 6 bases at V and 5 bases at J, with 19 bases between the two ends. This CDR3 is built from 15 residues. In germline, CDR1 is SEHNR, CDR2 FQNEAQ (reference sequence).